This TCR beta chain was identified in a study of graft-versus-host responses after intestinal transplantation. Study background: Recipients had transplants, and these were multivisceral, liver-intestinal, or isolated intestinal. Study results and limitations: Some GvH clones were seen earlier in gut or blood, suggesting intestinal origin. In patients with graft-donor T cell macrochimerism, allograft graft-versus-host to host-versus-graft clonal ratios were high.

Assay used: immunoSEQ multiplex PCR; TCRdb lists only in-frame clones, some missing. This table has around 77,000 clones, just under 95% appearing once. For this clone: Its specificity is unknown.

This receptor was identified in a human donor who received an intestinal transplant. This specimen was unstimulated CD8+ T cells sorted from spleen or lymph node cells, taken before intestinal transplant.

The CDR3 region is CASSQLDSYEQYF. The CDR3 DNA is TGTGCCAGCAGCCAGCTAGACAGCTACGAGCAGTACTTC. The chain uses TRBV14 and TRBJ2-7, with D possibly TRBD1 on 5 matching bases. Trimming left V 3 bases short and J 3 bases short, with 9 bases between. There are 13 residues in the CDR3. CDR1 and CDR2 from the germline V gene are SGHDN and FVKESK.